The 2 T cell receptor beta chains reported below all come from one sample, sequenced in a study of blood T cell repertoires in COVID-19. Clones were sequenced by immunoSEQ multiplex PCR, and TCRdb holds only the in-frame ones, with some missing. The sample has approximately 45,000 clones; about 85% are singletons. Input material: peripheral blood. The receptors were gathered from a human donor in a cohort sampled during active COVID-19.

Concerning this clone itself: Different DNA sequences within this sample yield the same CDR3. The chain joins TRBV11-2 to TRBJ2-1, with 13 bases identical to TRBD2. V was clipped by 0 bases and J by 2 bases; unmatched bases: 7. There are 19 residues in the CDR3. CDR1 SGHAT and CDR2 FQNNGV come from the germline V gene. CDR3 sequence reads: CASSLDRGTSGGAYNEQFF. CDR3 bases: TGTGCCAGCAGCTTAGATCGGGGAACTAGCGGGGGGGCCTACAATGAGCAGTTCTTC.

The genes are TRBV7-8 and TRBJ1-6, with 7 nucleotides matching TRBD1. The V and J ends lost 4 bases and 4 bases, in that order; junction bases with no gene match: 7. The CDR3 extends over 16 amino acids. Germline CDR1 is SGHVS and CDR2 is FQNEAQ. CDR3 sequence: CASSSGAGGYNSPLHF. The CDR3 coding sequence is TGTGCCAGCAGCTCTGGGGCAGGGGGTTATAATTCACCCCTCCACTTT. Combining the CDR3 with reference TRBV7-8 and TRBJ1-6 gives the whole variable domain GAGVSQSPRYKVAKRGQDVALRCDPISGHVSLFWYQQALGQGPEFLTYFQNEAQLDKSGLPSDRFFAERPEGSVSTLKIQRTQQEDSAVYLCASSSGAGGYNSPLHFGNGTRLTVT.